This entry lists 18 T cell receptor beta chains sequenced from one sample in a study of T cell changes during pregnancy in multiple sclerosis. TCRdb's copy holds only in-frame clones and misses some; the assay was immunoSEQ multiplex PCR. The sample consists of roughly 61,000 clones, about 94% of them appearing once. Sequenced here: CD8+ T cells from peripheral blood mononuclear cells, sampled after pregnancy. All receptors derive from a female donor with multiple sclerosis, enrolled in a pregnancy study.

The chain uses TRBV10-1 and TRBJ2-1; 8 bases line up with TRBD2. The germline V gene has CDR1 WNHNN and CDR2 SYGVQD (reference sequence). V trimming: 4 bases; J trimming: 8 bases; junction bases outside the gene matches: 7. CDR3 size: 14 residues. The CDR3 spells CASSVLSGSDEQFF. Here the CDR3 DNA reads TGCGCCAGCAGTGTGCTCAGCGGGAGTGATGAGCAGTTCTTC.

The rearrangement uses TRBV9 and TRBJ2-2; 7 nucleotides match TRBD1. Looked up from germline, CDR1 is SGDLS and CDR2 is YYNGEE. Trimming cost V 6 bases and J 9 bases; bases outside gene matches: 8. CDR3 length: 13 amino acids. Here the CDR3 reads CASTPGTERELFF. The CDR3 coding sequence is TGTGCCAGCACCCCCGGGACAGAGCGGGAGCTGTTTTTT.

The J gene is TRBJ2-7, the V gene TRBV5-1; D gene ambiguous. The germline gives CDR1 SGHRS, CDR2 YFSETQ. V was clipped by 0 bases and J by 0 bases, with 7 bases between them. This CDR3 region has 14 residues. For the CDR3, the DNA is TGCGCCAGCAGCTTGGGCCCCAGCTCCTACGAGCAGTACTTC. This encodes CASSLGPSSYEQYF.

The chain combines TRBV27 with TRBJ2-3, with 9 bases aligning to TRBD2. Per the germline V gene, CDR1 is MNHEY and CDR2 is SMNVEV (reference sequence). The CDR3 runs to 12 residues. Trimming removed 11 bases from V and 5 bases from J; junction bases left unmatched: 5. The CDR3 bases are TGTGCCTCGGGACTAGCCGGAGATACGCAGTATTTT. Translating gives CASGLAGDTQYF.

CDR3 sequence (DNA): TGTGCCCAGGACAGGTGGGGTACTAGCTCCTACGAGCAGTACTTC. Its protein product is CAQDRWGTSSYEQYF. The chain uses TRBV30 and TRBJ2-7, with 7 bases aligning to TRBD1. Unmatched junction bases numbered 13, after V lost 8 bases and J lost 0 bases. The CDR3 spans 15 residues. Germline assignment: CDR1 GTSNPN and CDR2 SVGIG (reference sequence).

The V gene is TRBV7-6, the J gene TRBJ2-7, with 10 nucleotides matching TRBD2. Germline trimming cut 2 bases from V and 5 bases from J; bases unmatched to any gene: 6. Per the germline V gene, CDR1 is SGHVS and CDR2 is FNYEAQ. The CDR3 totals 15 residues. The CDR3 region has the DNA TGTGCCAGCAGCTTATCCCTAGCGGGAGTGGACGAGCAGTACTTC. Translated: CASSLSLAGVDEQYF.

The chain is built from TRBV5-6 and TRBJ1-5; TRBD1 aligns across 7 bases. Trimming at V came to 3 bases and at J to 0 bases, leaving 3 bases not matched to a gene. The CDR3 covers 15 residues. CDR1 SGHDT and CDR2 YYEEEE come from the germline V gene. The CDR3 is CASSSGQNSNQPQHF. The CDR3 bases are TGTGCCAGCAGCTCGGGACAGAATAGCAATCAGCCCCAGCATTTT.

This clone was observed once. V usage is TRBV4-3 and J usage is TRBJ1-1, with 9 bases identical to TRBD1. V shed 4 bases, J shed 5 bases, and the junction held 8 bases outside the gene matches. Germline V lookup: CDR1 LGHNA, CDR2 YSLEER. The CDR3 has 15 residues. The CDR3 here is CASSLKGQGWTEAFF. In DNA, the CDR3 is TGCGCCAGCAGCCTGAAGGGACAGGGATGGACTGAAGCTTTCTTT.

V gene TRBV10-3 combines with J gene TRBJ2-7; D is perhaps TRBD2 (7 bases). Germline V gene data show CDR1 as ENHRY and CDR2 as SYGVKD. This CDR3 is built from 15 residues. Trimming stripped 5 bases from V and 3 bases from J, with 17 bases between. The CDR3 DNA follows: TGTGCCATCAGTCCCACCGGCGGGGGCGGCTACGAGCAGTACTTC. Protein product: CAISPTGGGGYEQYF.

The chain combines TRBV27 with TRBJ2-7; TRBD2 aligns across 10 bases. Germline CDR1 and CDR2: MNHEY and SMNVEV (reference sequence). The CDR3 totals 13 residues. The trim removed 5 bases at V and 12 bases at J, leaving 10 bases unmatched. Here the CDR3 reads CASSQREGFFRYF. The CDR3, as DNA: TGTGCCAGCAGTCAGCGGGAGGGCTTTTTTCGGTACTTC.

The chain links TRBV5-1 to TRBJ1-1; 7 bases agree with TRBD1. The CDR3 has 15 amino acids. Germline V gene data show CDR1 as SGHRS and CDR2 as YFSETQ. The J segment lost 5 bases and the V segment lost 4 bases, leaving 11 bases of the junction unmatched. CDR3 sequence (DNA): TGCGCCAGCAGCAAACAACAGGGGATGGAAACTGAAGCTTTCTTT. It yields the protein CASSKQQGMETEAFF.

The chain links TRBV11-1 to TRBJ1-4; weak D call: TRBD1 (6 bases). Germline V CDR1 and CDR2: SGHAT, FQDESV (reference sequence). Trimming left V 4 bases short and J 5 bases short, with 14 bases between. This CDR3 spans 15 amino acids. The CDR3 nucleotides read TGTGCCAGCAGCTCAGGACAGTTTAACAATGAAAAACTGTTTTTT. Encoded protein: CASSSGQFNNEKLFF.

CDR3 sequence (DNA): TGTGCCAGCAGCGGGCCCGGGACAGGGACCTACGAGCAGTACTTC. Translation gives CASSGPGTGTYEQYF. This chain joins TRBV7-9 and TRBJ2-7, with 9 bases identical to TRBD1. V lost 5 bases and J lost 2; bases outside the gene matches: 7. This CDR3 region has 15 residues. Germline-derived CDR1 and CDR2 are SEHNR and FQNEAQ (reference sequence).

The chain uses TRBV19 and TRBJ1-1; 7 bases align to TRBD1. This CDR3 has 14 residues. V trimming: 5 bases; J trimming: 1 base; junction bases outside the gene matches: 4. Germline CDR1 LNHDA, CDR2 SQIVND (reference sequence). The CDR3, as DNA: TGTGCCAGTAGTCCTCGACAGGGGAACACTGAAGCTTTCTTT. This translates into CASSPRQGNTEAFF.

This chain connects TRBV5-5 to TRBJ2-3; D perhaps matches TRBD2 (5 bases). The CDR3 sequence is 13 residues long. Germline CDR1 SGHKS, CDR2 YYEKEE (reference sequence). Trimming cost V 3 bases and J 0 bases, with 5 bases left between them. In DNA, the CDR3 is TGTGCCAGCAGCTGGACTAGCACAGATACGCAGTATTTT. Translated, it gives CASSWTSTDTQYF.

The chain links TRBV7-2 to TRBJ2-2; the match to TRBD2 covers 8 bases. Germline V gene data show CDR1 as SGHTA and CDR2 as FQGNSA. V was pared by 5 bases and J by 3 bases, with 14 bases of the junction left unmatched. This CDR3 comprises 18 residues. The chain's CDR3 is CASSRRGREVIDTGELFF. The CDR3 bases are TGTGCCAGCAGCCGGAGAGGGCGGGAGGTGATCGACACCGGGGAGCTGTTTTTT.

The V gene is TRBV30, the J gene TRBJ1-1; TRBD1 might be the D (5 bases). The CDR3 has 13 residues. V was pared by 2 bases and J by 2 bases, with 9 bases between. CDR1 GTSNPN and CDR2 SVGIG come from the germline V gene (reference sequence). As DNA, the CDR3 is TGTGCCTGGAGTATGGGGCGAAACACTGAAGCTTTCTTT. It yields the protein CAWSMGRNTEAFF.

This chain joins TRBV27 and TRBJ1-1; TRBD1 matches at 9 bases. V trimming: 6 bases; J trimming: 5 bases; junction bases outside the gene matches: 4. Germline CDR1 MNHEY, CDR2 SMNVEV (reference sequence). This CDR3 contains 13 residues. CDR3 region: CASRQGAGTEAFF. For the CDR3, the DNA is TGTGCCAGCAGACAGGGGGCCGGGACTGAAGCTTTCTTT.